The next 10 T cell receptor beta chains were all read from a single sample in a study of breast tumors, draining lymph nodes, adjacent tissues. MiXCR was run by TCRdb on the multiplex PCR reads, yielding one entry per CDR3 protein. Here the sample spans around 250,000 distinct CDR3 sequences, less than 40% being singletons. Axillary draining lymph nodes of breast cancer patients supplied the node samples. The sequencing input was axillary lymph node tissue. The receptors derive from a female donor with breast cancer. Some clones in this sample may be carry-over from other donors' samples.

This clonotype appeared many times. The V gene is TRBV15, the J gene TRBJ2-3; TRBD2 matches at 11 bases. V gave up 0 bases and J gave up 5 bases; unmatched junction bases: 7. The germline V gene encodes CDR1 LNHNV and CDR2 YYDKDF (reference sequence). The CDR3 is 17 amino acids. The CDR3 loop reads CATSRDFSGRAGDTQYF. Here the CDR3 DNA reads TGTGCCACCAGCAGAGATTTTAGCGGGAGGGCCGGAGATACGCAGTATTTT.

In this sample, this clonotype turned up many times. This chain joins TRBV19 and TRBJ1-5; TRBD1 matches 10 bases. V gave up 1 base and J gave up 7 bases; unmatched junction bases: 4. The CDR3 extends over 15 amino acids. Per germline, CDR1 LNHDA and CDR2 SQIVND (reference sequence). CDR3 nucleotide sequence: TGTGCCAGTAGTATAGCGACAGGGGGCCAGCAGCCCCAGCATTTT. This encodes CASSIATGGQQPQHF.

This sequence joins TRBV7-9 and TRBJ2-5; possibly TRBD2 for D (7 bases). Trimming shortened V by 5 bases and J by 2 bases, and 12 bases separated the two germline ends. CDR1 is SEHNR, CDR2 FQNEAQ, per germline (reference sequence). The CDR3 is 14 amino acids. The CDR3 is CASSGGGGQETQYF. The CDR3 coding sequence is TGTGCCAGCAGCGGGGGCGGGGGACAAGAGACCCAGTACTTC.

This clonotype was observed many times. In nucleotides, the CDR3 is TGTGCCAGCAGTTTAGGACTAGCGGCGAGCACAGATACGCAGTATTTT. Its translation is CASSLGLAASTDTQYF. V usage is TRBV12-3 or TRBV12-4 and J usage is TRBJ2-3; TRBD2 aligns across 9 bases. Trimming removed 1 base from V and 0 bases from J; junction bases left unmatched: 2. The CDR3 length is 16 residues.

The table lists this clonotype with a few counts. The rearrangement links TRBV19 to TRBJ2-1; 7 positions agree with TRBD2. Germline V gives CDR1 LNHDA, CDR2 SQIVND (reference sequence). The CDR3 is made up of 16 amino acids. V shed 3 bases and J 1 base; nucleotides not matched to a gene: 6. For the CDR3, the DNA is TGTGCCAGTAGTATTGGGGGGGGTCGTTCCTACAATGAGCAGTTCTTC. This codes for CASSIGGGRSYNEQFF.

There are many counts of this clonotype. CDR3 sequence (DNA): TGCAGCGTATTGAGCTCCTACAATGAGCAGTTCTTC. This gives the protein CSVLSSYNEQFF. V and J are TRBV29-1 and TRBJ2-1; D unclear. Germline V lookup: CDR1 SQVTM, CDR2 ANQGSEA. Trimming cost V 6 bases and J 0 bases, with 6 bases left between them. This CDR3 contains 12 residues.

This clonotype appeared many times. This chain links TRBV20-1 with TRBJ2-7; 9 nucleotides match TRBD1. The V gene's germline CDR1 is DFQATT and CDR2 SNEGSKA (reference sequence). The CDR3 is 14 amino acids. J was trimmed by 4 bases and V by 3 bases; bases with no gene match: 7. The CDR3 DNA sequence: TGCAGTGCTAGGCGGGACAGGGAACCATACGAGCAGTACTTC. Translated, it gives CSARRDREPYEQYF.

This clonotype came up many times. The chain carries TRBV29-1 and TRBJ2-5; maybe TRBD1 (6 bases). CDR3 length: 13 amino acids. Germline values: CDR1 SQVTM, CDR2 ANQGSEA. V lost 6 bases and J lost 1, with 12 bases in between. The CDR3 nucleotides are TGCAGCGTCAAATACAGGGTCCAAGAGACCCAGTACTTC. Translated, it gives CSVKYRVQETQYF.

This clonotype was picked up one time. V usage is TRBV11-2 and J usage is TRBJ2-3; D perhaps matches TRBD1 (5 bases). The germline gives CDR1 SGHAT, CDR2 FQNNGV. Trimming cost V 5 bases and J 2 bases, with 20 bases left between them. There are 17 residues in the CDR3. The CDR3 reads CASSLTRGSSYTDTQYF. CDR3 coding DNA: TGTGCCAGCAGCCTCACAAGGGGTAGTTCTTACACAGATACGCAGTATTTT.

Remarks on this clonotype: This CDR3 is missing its conserved last phenylalanine or tryptophan, likely due to a read error. The V call is TRBV6-4, the J call TRBJ2-5; D call uncertain. The V gene's germline CDR1 is MRHNA and CDR2 SNTAGT. Trimming took 6 bases from V and 4 from J, leaving 12 bases between them. CDR3 size: 13 residues. In DNA form, the CDR3 reads TGTGCCAGCAGCTTAGCAGTGGGAGAGACCCAGTACTGC. Its protein is CASSLAVGETQYC.